Listed below are T cell receptor beta chains from one sample, sequenced in a study of shared clonotypes between healthy human individuals. The method was immunoSEQ multiplex PCR; TCRdb's version includes in-frame clones alone and lacks a portion of them. The repertoire has 2 million to 2.5 million clones, approximately 94% of them found once; the top ten carry 0.35% to 0.45%. The sequencing input was naive CD4+ T cells from PBMCs. Receptors originate from a man aged 18 to 30 in good health. Some clones in this sample may be carry-over from other donors' samples. The CDR3 runs from the conserved cysteine through the conserved F or W. The D gene is left open where the match is weak. The size of a clone is reported for some rows only, either as once, few or many, or as a class for expanded clones.

D,V,J,size,CDR3,DNA
TRBD1,TRBV28,TRBJ1-2,NA,CASNTGTGDYYGYTF,TGTGCCAGCAATACCGGGACAGGAGATTACTATGGCTACACCTTC
NA,TRBV5-1,TRBJ2-7,NA,CASRQRTASGAEGGEQYF,TGCGCCAGCAGACAAAGGACGGCTTCGGGAGCCGAGGGAGGAGAGCAGTACTTC
NA,TRBV13,TRBJ2-1,NA,CASSLGDRSYNEQFF,TGTGCCAGCAGCTTAGGGGACAGATCCTACAATGAGCAGTTCTTC
TRBD1,TRBV28,TRBJ1-1,NA,CASSRGDSLVAFF,TGTGCCAGCAGCCGGGGGGACAGCCTGGTGGCTTTCTTT
TRBD2,TRBV5-4,TRBJ2-2,once,CASSPGLAVTGELFF,TGTGCCAGCAGCCCGGGACTAGCGGTCACCGGGGAGCTGTTTTTT
NA,TRBV2,TRBJ1-4,NA,CASSAGTLGGEKLFF,TGTGCCAGCAGCGCGGGGACATTAGGGGGTGAAAAACTGTTTTTT
NA,TRBV28,TRBJ1-1,NA,CASSLRGRLTEAFF,TGTGCCAGCAGTTTGCGGGGGCGGCTCACTGAAGCTTTCTTT
TRBD1,TRBV5-4,TRBJ2-3,NA,CASRPDRSTGDTQYF,TGTGCCAGCAGACCGGACAGGAGCACTGGAGATACGCAGTATTTT
TRBD1,TRBV5-4,TRBJ1-4,NA,CASSLEQGAELFF,TGTGCCAGCAGCTTGGAACAGGGGGCAGAACTGTTTTTT
TRBD2,TRBV28,TRBJ2-3,NA,CASSPPGGLAGARDTQYF,TGTGCCAGCAGCCCCCCCGGGGGACTAGCGGGAGCCCGGGATACGCAGTATTTT
TRBD2,TRBV9,TRBJ2-3,NA,CASSDGSLGGGDTDTQYF,TGTGCCAGCAGCGACGGATCTCTCGGCGGGGGGGACACAGATACGCAGTATTTT
TRBD2,TRBV10-3,TRBJ2-1,NA,CAISEPGLAGVSNEQFF,TGTGCCATCAGTGAGCCCGGACTAGCGGGAGTCTCAAATGAGCAGTTCTTC
NA,TRBV5-1,TRBJ2-7,NA,CASSRVGEHEQYF,TGCGCCAGCAGCAGGGTAGGGGAACACGAGCAGTACTTC
NA,TRBV9,TRBJ2-7,NA,CASRPQGPHEQYF,TGTGCCAGCAGGCCCCAGGGTCCCCACGAGCAGTACTTC
TRBD2,TRBV29-1,TRBJ2-1,NA,CSVTSSWLAGNNEQFF,TGCAGCGTTACATCGTCGTGGCTAGCGGGTAACAATGAGCAGTTCTTC
NA,TRBV30,TRBJ2-4,NA,CAWSEGGPKNIQYF,TGTGCCTGGAGTGAGGGGGGACCCAAAAACATTCAGTACTTC
TRBD1,TRBV7-9,TRBJ1-1,NA,CASSTRDRGMGAFF,TGTGCCAGCAGCACCCGGGACAGGGGGATGGGAGCTTTCTTT
NA,TRBV6-6,TRBJ2-7,NA,CASSSGRSYEQYF,TGTGCCAGCAGCTCGGGACGTTCCTACGAGCAGTACTTC
TRBD2,TRBV6-1,TRBJ2-4,NA,CASSESRLAINIQYF,TGTGCCAGCAGTGAATCGAGACTAGCGATTAACATTCAGTACTTC
NA,TRBV28,TRBJ2-7,NA,CASSNAQGYEQYF,TGTGCCAGCAGTAATGCTCAGGGCTACGAGCAGTACTTC
TRBD2,TRBV25-1,TRBJ2-7,NA,CASSLAGEIYEQYF,TGTGCCAGCAGCCTAGCGGGGGAGATCTACGAGCAGTACTTC
NA,TRBV15,TRBJ2-4,NA,CATSSWGGGGYKNIQYF,TGTGCCACCAGCAGTTGGGGGGGCGGGGGATACAAAAACATTCAGTACTTC
NA,TRBV6-1,TRBJ1-2,NA,CASSEGVRGGDNYGYTF,TGTGCCAGCAGTGAAGGAGTGCGAGGGGGGGATAACTATGGCTACACCTTC
NA,TRBV18,TRBJ1-1,NA,CASSPQGGVEAFF,TGTGCCAGCTCACCCCAAGGTGGTGTTGAAGCTTTCTTT
NA,TRBV15,TRBJ2-3,NA,CATSRDRPADTQYF,TGTGCCACCAGCAGAGACCGACCAGCAGATACGCAGTATTTT
TRBD1,TRBV7-9,TRBJ2-7,NA,CASSLRQGAHEQYF,TGTGCCAGCAGCTTACGGCAGGGGGCGCACGAGCAGTACTTC
NA,TRBV7-2,TRBJ1-3,NA,CASSQGYSGNTIYF,TGTGCCAGCAGCCAGGGTTACTCTGGAAACACCATATATTTT
TRBD1,TRBV6-6,TRBJ2-2,NA,CASSATRGSGELFF,TGTGCCAGCAGTGCGACCAGGGGGTCCGGGGAGCTGTTTTTT
NA,TRBV18,TRBJ1-1,NA,CASSPQTGGNTEAFF,TGTGCCAGCTCACCGCAGACAGGAGGTAACACTGAAGCTTTCTTT
NA,TRBV2,TRBJ2-7,NA,CASIRDSYEQYF,TGTGCCAGCATTAGGGACTCCTACGAGCAGTACTTC
NA,TRBV7-9,TRBJ2-2,NA,CASSPSAGAPPGELFF,TGTGCCAGCAGCCCTTCAGCAGGGGCGCCCCCCGGGGAGCTGTTTTTT
NA,TRBV28,TRBJ1-1,few,CASGGGTEAFF,TGTGCCAGCGGGGGGGGCACTGAAGCTTTCTTT
NA,TRBV11-2,TRBJ2-5,NA,CASSLGRTAAAETQYF,TGTGCCAGCAGCTTAGGTCGGACAGCGGCCGCCGAGACCCAGTACTTC
TRBD1,TRBV18,TRBJ1-4,NA,CASSSGQLATNEKLFF,TGTGCCAGCTCGTCGGGACAGCTTGCAACTAATGAAAAACTGTTTTTT
NA,TRBV11-3,TRBJ2-1,NA,CASSLYTDQQFF,TGTGCCAGCAGCCTATATACAGATCAGCAGTTCTTC
TRBD1,TRBV5-1,TRBJ1-4,NA,CASSLGRQGRGEKLFF,TGCGCCAGCAGCTTGGGCCGACAGGGGCGGGGTGAAAAACTGTTTTTT
NA,TRBV7-9,TRBJ1-1,once,CASSAPRVGPTEAFF,TGTGCCAGCAGCGCCCCACGTGTGGGCCCCACTGAAGCTTTCTTT
TRBD1,TRBV9,TRBJ1-3,NA,CASSVEGTGGLDGNTIYF,TGTGCCAGCAGCGTAGAAGGTACAGGGGGCTTAGATGGAAACACCATATATTTT
TRBD1,TRBV6-5,TRBJ1-2,NA,CASRGDRGNGYTF,TGTGCCAGCAGGGGGGACAGGGGGAACGGCTACACCTTC
NA,TRBV7-3,TRBJ2-7,NA,CASSLSTSRGPYEQYF,TGTGCCAGCAGCTTATCAACCTCTAGAGGTCCGTACGAGCAGTACTTC
NA,TRBV11-3,TRBJ2-2,NA,CASSSLTNTGELFF,TGTGCCAGCAGCTCCCTCACCAACACCGGGGAGCTGTTTTTT
NA,TRBV10-1,TRBJ2-3,NA,CASSGYRTDSTDTQYF,TGCGCCAGCAGTGGATATCGGACAGACAGCACAGATACGCAGTATTTT
NA,TRBV28,TRBJ1-1,NA,CASSLFGGIHTEAFF,TGTGCCAGCAGTTTATTCGGGGGGATTCACACTGAAGCTTTCTTT
NA,TRBV27,TRBJ2-3,NA,CASSNTDTQYF,TGTGCCAGCAGTAACACAGATACGCAGTATTTT
NA,TRBV28,TRBJ1-4,NA,CASSLAPGRGVEKLFF,TGTGCCAGCAGTTTAGCCCCGGGACGGGGGGTTGAAAAACTGTTTTTT
TRBD1,TRBV6-5,TRBJ1-1,NA,CASSYGAGGTEAFF,TGTGCCAGCAGTTACGGTGCAGGGGGCACTGAAGCTTTCTTT
NA,TRBV6-1,TRBJ2-1,NA,CASSGIRLVFVEQFF,TGTGCCAGCAGTGGGATCCGACTAGTGTTCGTTGAGCAGTTCTTC
NA,TRBV2,TRBJ1-2,NA,CASSEYYGYTF,TGTGCCAGCAGTGAATACTATGGCTACACCTTC
NA,TRBV6-5,TRBJ2-2,NA,CASSPLVFVPGELFF,TGTGCCAGCAGTCCGCTCGTGTTCGTGCCCGGGGAGCTGTTTTTT
NA,TRBV7-3,TRBJ2-5,NA,CASSLRIQETQYF,TGTGCCAGCAGCTTAAGGATACAAGAGACCCAGTACTTC
NA,TRBV9,TRBJ1-3,NA,CASSVDGGGNTIYF,TGTGCCAGCAGCGTAGACGGGGGCGGAAACACCATATATTTT
NA,TRBV30,TRBJ1-1,NA,CAWSVWQSLNTEAFF,TGTGCCTGGAGTGTATGGCAAAGTTTGAACACTGAAGCTTTCTTT
TRBD1,TRBV7-2,TRBJ2-1,NA,CASSSAANGQGQFF,TGTGCCAGCAGCTCGGCCGCGAATGGACAGGGTCAGTTCTTC
NA,TRBV7-3,TRBJ2-5,NA,CASSQGLTQETQYF,TGTGCCAGCAGCCAGGGACTTACACAAGAGACCCAGTACTTC
NA,TRBV9,TRBJ1-5,few,CASSVDAGNQPQHF,TGTGCCAGCAGCGTAGATGCAGGGAATCAGCCCCAGCATTTT
NA,TRBV10-2,TRBJ1-1,NA,CASSESKVAFF,TGCGCCAGCAGTGAGTCGAAGGTCGCTTTCTTT
TRBD2,TRBV19,TRBJ2-1,NA,CASHGVAGDNEQFF,TGTGCCAGTCACGGGGTAGCGGGCGACAATGAGCAGTTCTTC
NA,TRBV7-3,TRBJ2-7,NA,CASSPLFGEQYF,TGTGCCAGCAGCCCCCTTTTTGGCGAGCAGTACTTC
TRBD1,TRBV7-3,TRBJ2-1,NA,CASSSGQGPAAEQFF,TGTGCCAGCAGCTCGGGACAGGGCCCCGCCGCTGAGCAGTTCTTC